The clone carrying this TCR beta chain was seen just once. CDR1 SGHTA and CDR2 FQGNSA come from the germline V gene. Trimming left V 5 bases short and J 7 bases short, with 18 bases between. The CDR3 extends over 15 amino acids. This record belongs to a study of T cell responses to AZD1222 COVID-19 vaccine. TCRdb's table, derived via immunoSEQ multiplex PCR, lists solely in-frame clones and lacks some. The sample includes about 160,000 clones, about 88% seen only once; the top ten take roughly 5.5%. This sequence was found in an adult in good health. J is TRBJ2-1 and V is TRBV7-2; D assignment may be TRBD1 or TRBD2 (5 bases each). The sequencing here drew on peripheral blood, taken on day 0 of AZD1222 vaccination. CDR3 protein: CASSASGTGRNEQFF. CDR3 nucleotides: TGTGCCAGCAGCGCTAGTGGGACGGGTCGTAATGAGCAGTTCTTC.